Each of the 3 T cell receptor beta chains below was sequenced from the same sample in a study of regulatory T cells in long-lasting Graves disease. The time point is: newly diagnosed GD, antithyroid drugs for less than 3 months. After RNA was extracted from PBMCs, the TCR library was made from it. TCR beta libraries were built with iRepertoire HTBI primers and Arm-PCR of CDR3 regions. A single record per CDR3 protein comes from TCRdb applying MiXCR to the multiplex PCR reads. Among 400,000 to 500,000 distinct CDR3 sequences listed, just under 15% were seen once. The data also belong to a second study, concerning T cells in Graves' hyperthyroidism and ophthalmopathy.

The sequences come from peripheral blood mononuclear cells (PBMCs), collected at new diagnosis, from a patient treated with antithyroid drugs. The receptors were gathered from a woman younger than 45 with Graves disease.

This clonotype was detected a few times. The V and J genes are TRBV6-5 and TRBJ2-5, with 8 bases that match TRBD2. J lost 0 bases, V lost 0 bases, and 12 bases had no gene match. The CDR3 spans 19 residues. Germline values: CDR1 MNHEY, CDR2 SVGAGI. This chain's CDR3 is CASSYSMAGGVPYQETQYF. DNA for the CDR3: TGTGCCAGCAGTTACTCGATGGCGGGAGGAGTACCGTACCAAGAGACCCAGTACTTC.

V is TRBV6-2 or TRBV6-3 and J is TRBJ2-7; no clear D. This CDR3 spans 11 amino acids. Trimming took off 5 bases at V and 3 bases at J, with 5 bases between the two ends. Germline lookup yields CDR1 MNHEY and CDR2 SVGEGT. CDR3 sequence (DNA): TGTGCCAGCAGTGGCTTCTACGAGCAGTACTTC. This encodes CASSGFYEQYF.

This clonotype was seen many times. CDR3 amino acids: CASSSGQGIGGELFF. As DNA, the CDR3 is TGTGCCAGCAGCTCAGGACAGGGTATCGGCGGGGAGCTGTTTTTT. The chain carries TRBV11-3 and TRBJ2-2; 8 nucleotides line up with TRBD1. V dropped 4 bases and J dropped 7; count of bases not matched to a gene: 8. This CDR3 spans 15 amino acids. Germline V CDR1 and CDR2: SGHNT, YENEEA.